Presented here are 9 T cell receptor beta chains from one specimen sequenced in a study of identical twins. From the 5' RACE reads, TCRdb called clonotypes with MiXCR, one entry per CDR3 protein. The sample has some 730,000 distinct CDR3 sequences; approximately 18% are singletons. Another study also made use of these data, one on T cells expressing NK-cell markers.

The source material was PBMCs. The receptors here all came from a woman aged 18-29 years in good health.

The chain joins TRBV29-1 to TRBJ2-7, with 7 bases lining up with TRBD1. CDR3 size: 15 residues. V was clipped by 5 bases and J by 6 bases; unmatched bases: 16. Germline V gene data show CDR1 as SQVTM and CDR2 as ANQGSEA. In DNA form, the CDR3 reads TGCAGCGTTCGTCGGACAGGTACGGAGCTTTCCGAGCAGTACTTC. It specifies CSVRRTGTELSEQYF.

V and J are TRBV7-2 and TRBJ2-7; 9 bases map to TRBD1. The CDR3 runs 15 residues. Germline assignment: CDR1 SGHTA and CDR2 FQGNSA. Trimming took 3 bases from V and 2 from J; bases not matched to a gene: 5. The DNA of the CDR3 is TGTGCCAGCAGCTTCGGGACAGGGAAAACCTACGAGCAGTACTTC. Its protein is CASSFGTGKTYEQYF.

V and J are TRBV5-1 and TRBJ2-7; tentative D call: TRBD1 (6 bases). The V gene's germline CDR1 is SGHRS and CDR2 YFSETQ. V was shortened by 6 bases and J by 7 bases, with 17 bases between the two germline ends. The CDR3 has 13 residues. CDR3 DNA sequence: TGCGCCAGCAAACTCGGCCCAACAGGGGAGCAGTACTTC. The encoded protein is CASKLGPTGEQYF.

This clonotype was recorded many times. This chain links TRBV30 with TRBJ1-5; D is unclear. The V end lost 2 bases, the J end lost 1 base, and 6 bases lay between the germline ends. CDR3 length equals 13 residues. CDR1 and CDR2 (germline): GTSNPN, SVGIG (reference sequence). CDR3 loop: CAWSPDSNQPQHF. Written as DNA, the CDR3 is TGTGCCTGGAGTCCCGACAGCAATCAGCCCCAGCATTTT.

CDR3 coding DNA: TGCAGTGCTCCCAGGCAGGATACGCAGTATTTT. As protein: CSAPRQDTQYF. The V call is TRBV20-1, the J call TRBJ2-3; D is unresolved. CDR3 length: 11 residues. Trimming took 5 bases from V and 6 from J, leaving 9 bases between them. CDR1 is DFQATT, CDR2 SNEGSKA, per germline (reference sequence).

Here the CDR3 DNA reads TGTGCCAGCAGTTTAGGGGTTCGCGGGAGAGGCACAGATACGCAGTATTTT. Translating it yields CASSLGVRGRGTDTQYF. The chain joins TRBV12-3 or TRBV12-4 to TRBJ2-3; the match to TRBD2 covers 7 bases. The CDR3 has 17 amino acids. With 1 base clipped from V and 1 base from J, the junction kept 8 bases outside the gene matches.

This chain joins TRBV20-1 and TRBJ2-3, with no clear D. This CDR3 spans 12 amino acids. Germline CDR1 and CDR2: DFQATT and SNEGSKA (reference sequence). The germline V and J ends were trimmed by 4 bases and 1 base, with 6 bases remaining between them. CDR3: CSATDGTDTQYF. The CDR3 DNA follows: TGCAGTGCTACCGACGGCACAGATACGCAGTATTTT.

This clonotype has a count of ten or more. The chain is built from TRBV7-2 and TRBJ1-2; the D is unclear. Germline V gene lookup returns CDR1 SGHTA and CDR2 FQGNSA. This CDR3 contains 13 residues. V dropped 2 bases and J dropped 2 bases, with 6 bases sitting between them. Written as DNA, the CDR3 is TGTGCCAGCAGCTTAAACGAAAACTATGGCTACACCTTC. It specifies CASSLNENYGYTF.

The V and J genes are TRBV5-1 and TRBJ2-7, with TRBD1 matching over 7 bases. Germline CDR1 SGHRS, CDR2 YFSETQ. The CDR3 spans 14 residues. Trimming took 4 bases from V and 3 from J; bases not matched to a gene: 7. CDR3 residues: CASSPGDRDYEQYF. The CDR3 nucleotides are TGCGCCAGCAGCCCTGGGGACAGAGACTACGAGCAGTACTTC.